This entry lists 13 T cell receptor beta chains sequenced from one sample in a study of blood T cells in healthy people across ages. A sample-barcoded 5' primer and a J-beta primer mix were used in a second PCR of about 7 to 12 cycles. TCRdb redid the calling of the 5' RACE reads with MiXCR, one entry per CDR3 protein. The table has 600,000 or so distinct CDR3 sequences, 25% to 35% seen once. Sequencing was done on a sample of blood. These receptors were obtained from a woman aged 80 or over in good health.

This rearrangement joins TRBV4-1 to TRBJ2-7; maybe TRBD1 (6 bases). The J call is doubtful: the DNA matches TRBJ2-4 better. This CDR3 contains 17 residues. Germline CDR1 is MGHRA and CDR2 is YSYEKL. CDR3 bases: TGCGCCAGCAGCCAAGAAGATCCGGGACACTCGGAAAACATTCAGTACTTC. It yields the protein CASSQEDPGHSENIQYF.

The CDR3 reads CADSYGDFEGTQYF. The CDR3 bases are TGTGCCGACAGTTACGGGGACTTCGAGGGGACCCAGTACTTC. The rearrangement links TRBV6-5 to TRBJ2-7; a weak D match, TRBD2 (6 bases). The last part of the DNA fits TRBJ2-5 better; the J call may be wrong. Germline CDR1 MNHEY, CDR2 SVGAGI. The CDR3 has 14 residues.

The table lists this clonotype with a few counts. A read error is possible here, since a much larger clone lies one base away. This rearrangement joins TRBV5-1 to TRBJ2-1; tentatively, D is TRBD1 (6 bases). The J call may be wrong; the DNA end is better matched by TRBJ2-7. The CDR3 covers 14 residues. Looked up from germline, CDR1 is SGHRS and CDR2 is YFSETQ. The CDR3 spells CASSLRVGDNEQYF. The DNA of the CDR3 is TGCGCCAGCAGCCTCAGGGTGGGGGACAATGAGCAGTACTTC.

The chain links TRBV7-6 to TRBJ2-3; 8 bases are shared with TRBD2. Germline V gene sequence: CDR1 SGHVS, CDR2 FNYEAQ. This CDR3 is built from 16 residues. V shed 4 bases and J 4 bases; nucleotides not matched to a gene: 10. Here the CDR3 reads CASSSLARGESDTQYF. The CDR3 nucleotides read TGTGCCAGCAGCTCCCTAGCGCGGGGGGAGTCAGATACGCAGTATTTT.

With regard to this clonotype: One end of the junction is discordant with germline, which a read error may explain. The CDR3 loop is CSSSSSGEYKQYF. CDR3 nucleotides: TGTTCCAGCAGCTCATCAGGGGAGTACAAGCAGTACTTC. The chain joins TRBV7-9 to TRBJ2-7; D is perhaps TRBD1 (6 bases). CDR3 size: 13 residues. CDR1 is SEHNR, CDR2 FQNEAQ, per germline (reference sequence).

A single count supports this clonotype. Germline is not matched at one junction end, which may reflect a read error. This rearrangement joins TRBV4-3 to TRBJ2-6; TRBD1 is a possible D gene (5 bases). This CDR3 region has 16 residues. The germline CDR1 and CDR2 sequences are LGHNA and YSLEER. Here the CDR3 reads CASSQDKGSGANVPTF. For the CDR3, the DNA is TGCGCCAGCAGCCAAGATAAGGGCTCTGGGGCCAACGTCCCGACTTTC.

This chain joins TRBV24-1 and TRBJ1-1; D remains unclear. Germline V gene sequence: CDR1 KGHDR, CDR2 SFDVKD. This CDR3 region has 10 residues. V lost 9 bases and J lost 5, with 6 bases in between. The CDR3 DNA follows: TGTGCCACCGATCGAACTGAAGCTTTCTTT. Translating it yields CATDRTEAFF.

There are a few counts of this clonotype. The chain joins TRBV9 to TRBJ2-4; D is unclear. The DNA end lines up better with TRBJ2-5; the J call may be wrong. CDR1 is SGDLS and CDR2 is YYNGEE in the germline V gene. CDR3 length: 13 amino acids. The CDR3 here is CASSEDLQETQYF. In DNA, the CDR3 is TGTGCCAGCAGCGAGGATCTACAAGAGACCCAGTACTTC.

This clonotype was recorded a few times. The CDR3 here is CASSYYGTGNTEAFF. CDR3 DNA sequence: TGTGCCAGCAGTTACTACGGGACAGGGAACACTGAAGCTTTCTTT. The genes are TRBV6-6 and TRBJ1-1; 8 bases are a match to TRBD1. J was trimmed by 1 base and V by 1 base; bases with no gene match: 2. This CDR3 has 15 amino acids. Germline values: CDR1 MNHNY, CDR2 SVGAGI (reference sequence).

This clonotype has only a few counts. For the CDR3, the DNA is TGTGCCAGCAGCGTGATTGGACTAGCGGGTTCCTACAATGAGCAGTTCTTC. Translation gives CASSVIGLAGSYNEQFF. This chain connects TRBV9 to TRBJ2-1; 11 nucleotides match TRBD2. The V gene's germline CDR1 is SGDLS and CDR2 YYNGEE. The V segment lost 2 bases and the J segment 1 base; nucleotides outside the gene matches: 5. The CDR3 has 17 amino acids. Filled out from reference TRBV9 and TRBJ2-1, the complete variable domain reads DSGVTQTPKHLITATGQRVTLRCSPRSGDLSVYWYQQSLDQGLQFLIQYYNGEERAKGNILERFSAQQFPDLHSELNLSSLELGDSALYFCASSVIGLAGSYNEQFFGPGTRLTVL.

There are many counts of this clonotype. V gene TRBV7-2 combines with J gene TRBJ2-5, with 11 bases matching TRBD1. The V gene's germline CDR1 is SGHTA and CDR2 FQGNSA. V was pared by 5 bases and J by 2 bases, with 4 bases of the junction left unmatched. The length of the CDR3 is 15 residues. In nucleotides, the CDR3 is TGTGCCAGCAGCGTCGGGACAGGGGGGCAAGAGACCCAGTACTTC. Its translation: CASSVGTGGQETQYF.

In its sample, this clonotype was seen a few times. V is TRBV19 and J is TRBJ2-1; tentative D call: TRBD2 (7 bases). V lost 2 bases and J lost 0, with 11 bases in between. Germline assignment: CDR1 LNHDA and CDR2 SQIVND (reference sequence). The CDR3 is made up of 16 amino acids. The CDR3 DNA is TGTGCCAGTAGTATAAGGGGGGGGGGCTCCTACAATGAGCAGTTCTTC. Its translation: CASSIRGGGSYNEQFF.

This clonotype has ten or more counts. This chain links TRBV20-1 with TRBJ2-7, with D unresolved. Germline CDR1 is DFQATT and CDR2 is SNEGSKA (reference sequence). The CDR3 runs to 15 residues. Trimming left V 6 bases short and J 0 bases short, with 18 bases between. This CDR3 is CSARRVSYSSYEQYF. DNA of the CDR3: TGCAGTGCGCGTCGCGTAAGCTACAGCTCCTACGAGCAGTACTTC.